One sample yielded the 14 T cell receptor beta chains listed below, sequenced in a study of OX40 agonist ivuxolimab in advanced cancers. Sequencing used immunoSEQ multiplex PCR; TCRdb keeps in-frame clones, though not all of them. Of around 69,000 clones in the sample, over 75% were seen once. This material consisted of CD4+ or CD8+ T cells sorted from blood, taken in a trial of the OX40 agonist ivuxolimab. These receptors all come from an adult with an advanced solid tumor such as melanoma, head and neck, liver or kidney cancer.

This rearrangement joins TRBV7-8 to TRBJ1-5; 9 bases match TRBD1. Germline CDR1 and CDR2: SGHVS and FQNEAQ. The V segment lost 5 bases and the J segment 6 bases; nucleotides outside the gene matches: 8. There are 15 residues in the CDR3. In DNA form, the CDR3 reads TGTGCCAGCAGCCTTTCCGGGACAGGGTTTCAGCCCCAGCATTTT. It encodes CASSLSGTGFQPQHF.

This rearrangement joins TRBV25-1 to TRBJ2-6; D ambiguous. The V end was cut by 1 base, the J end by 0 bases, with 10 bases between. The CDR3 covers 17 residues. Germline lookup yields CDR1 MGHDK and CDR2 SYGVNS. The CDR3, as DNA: TGTGCCAGCAGTGAATCACGCCAACGCTCTGGGGCCAACGTCCTGACTTTC. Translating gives CASSESRQRSGANVLTF.

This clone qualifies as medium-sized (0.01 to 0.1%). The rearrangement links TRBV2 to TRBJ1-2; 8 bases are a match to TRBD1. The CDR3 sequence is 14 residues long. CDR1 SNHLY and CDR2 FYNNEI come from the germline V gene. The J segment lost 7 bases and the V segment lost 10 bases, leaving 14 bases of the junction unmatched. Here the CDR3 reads CAILEVDRVGGYTF. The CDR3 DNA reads TGTGCCATTCTAGAGGTGGACAGGGTGGGTGGCTACACCTTC. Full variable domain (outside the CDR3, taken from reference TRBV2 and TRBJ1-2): EPEVTQTPSHQVTQMGQEVILRCVPISNHLYFYWYRQILGQKVEFLVSFYNNEISEKSEIFDDQFSVERPDGSNFTLKIRSTKLEDSAMYFCAILEVDRVGGYTFGSGTRLTVV.

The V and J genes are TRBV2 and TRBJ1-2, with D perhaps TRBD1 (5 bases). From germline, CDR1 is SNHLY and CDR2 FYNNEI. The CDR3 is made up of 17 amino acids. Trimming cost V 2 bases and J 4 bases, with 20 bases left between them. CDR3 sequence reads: CASSESQAERALYGYTF. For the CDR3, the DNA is TGTGCCAGCAGTGAATCACAGGCAGAACGGGCCCTCTATGGCTACACCTTC.

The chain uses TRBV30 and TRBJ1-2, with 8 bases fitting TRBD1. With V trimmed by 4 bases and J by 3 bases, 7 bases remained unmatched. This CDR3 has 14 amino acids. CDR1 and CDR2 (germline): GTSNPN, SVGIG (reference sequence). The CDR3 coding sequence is TGTGCCTGGAAACCCACGGACAGGGACTATGGCTACACCTTC. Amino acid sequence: CAWKPTDRDYGYTF.

This CDR3 reads CASSLESGSNTEAFF. The CDR3 bases are TGTGCCAGCAGCTTAGAGTCGGGCAGCAACACTGAAGCTTTCTTT. The V gene is TRBV11-2, the J gene TRBJ1-1; D remains unclear. CDR1 is SGHAT, CDR2 FQNNGV, per germline. The CDR3 extends over 15 amino acids. Trimming removed 0 bases at V and 2 bases at J, with 10 bases between.

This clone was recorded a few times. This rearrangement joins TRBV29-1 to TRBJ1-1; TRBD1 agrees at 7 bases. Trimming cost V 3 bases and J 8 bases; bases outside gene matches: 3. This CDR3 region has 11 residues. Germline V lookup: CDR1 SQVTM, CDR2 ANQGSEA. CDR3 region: CSVDRGQEAFF. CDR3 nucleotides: TGCAGCGTTGATCGGGGACAGGAAGCTTTCTTT.

The CDR3 region has the DNA TGCGCCAGCAGCCTGGGAAGGGCCTCCTACAATGAGCAGTTCTTC. Amino acid sequence: CASSLGRASYNEQFF. This chain joins TRBV5-1 and TRBJ2-1, with D unclear. The germline gives CDR1 SGHRS, CDR2 YFSETQ. Trimming took off 4 bases at V and 0 bases at J, with 11 bases between the two ends. This CDR3 is 15 amino acids long.

CDR3 residues: CASSRTQAKGYTF. The CDR3 DNA follows: TGTGCCAGCAGTAGGACCCAAGCTAAAGGCTACACCTTC. This chain joins TRBV6-5 and TRBJ1-2; no firm D call. Germline V gene data show CDR1 as MNHEY and CDR2 as SVGAGI. The ends were cut back, 5 bases at V and 8 bases at J, with 15 bases in the middle. The CDR3 spans 13 residues.

The DNA for the CDR3 is TGTGCCAGCAGCTTAGATGGGACTAAAGTAGGAGATACGCAGTATTTT. Translated: CASSLDGTKVGDTQYF. This chain joins TRBV11-3 and TRBJ2-3, with 7 bases fitting TRBD2. CDR3 length equals 16 residues. The V gene's germline CDR1 is SGHNT and CDR2 YENEEA. J was trimmed by 5 bases and V by 0 bases; bases with no gene match: 8.

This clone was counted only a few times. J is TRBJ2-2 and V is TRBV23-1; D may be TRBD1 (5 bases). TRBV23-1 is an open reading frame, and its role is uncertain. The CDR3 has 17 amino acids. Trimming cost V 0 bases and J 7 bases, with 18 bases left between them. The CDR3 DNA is TGCGCCAGCAGTCAATCGTTGACAGCCCCTTCGGTCGGGGAGCTGTTTTTT. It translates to CASSQSLTAPSVGELFF.

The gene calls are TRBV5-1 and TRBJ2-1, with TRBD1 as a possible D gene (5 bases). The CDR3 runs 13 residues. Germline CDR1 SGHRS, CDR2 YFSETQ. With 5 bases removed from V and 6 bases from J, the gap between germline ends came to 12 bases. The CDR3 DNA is TGCGCCAGCAGTTCAGGGTCGATCAATGAGCAGTTCTTC. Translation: CASSSGSINEQFF.

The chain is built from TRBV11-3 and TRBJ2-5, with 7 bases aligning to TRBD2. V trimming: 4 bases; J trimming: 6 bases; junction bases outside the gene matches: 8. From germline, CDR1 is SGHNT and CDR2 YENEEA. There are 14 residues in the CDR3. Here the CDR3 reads CASSSGLGGKTQYF. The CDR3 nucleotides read TGTGCCAGCAGCTCTGGACTAGGTGGGAAGACCCAGTACTTC.

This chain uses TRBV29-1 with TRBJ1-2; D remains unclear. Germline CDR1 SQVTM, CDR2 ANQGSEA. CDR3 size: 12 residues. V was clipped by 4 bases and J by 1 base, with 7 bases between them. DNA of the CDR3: TGCAGCGTTGGGGCCAGTAACTATGGCTACACCTTC. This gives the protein CSVGASNYGYTF.